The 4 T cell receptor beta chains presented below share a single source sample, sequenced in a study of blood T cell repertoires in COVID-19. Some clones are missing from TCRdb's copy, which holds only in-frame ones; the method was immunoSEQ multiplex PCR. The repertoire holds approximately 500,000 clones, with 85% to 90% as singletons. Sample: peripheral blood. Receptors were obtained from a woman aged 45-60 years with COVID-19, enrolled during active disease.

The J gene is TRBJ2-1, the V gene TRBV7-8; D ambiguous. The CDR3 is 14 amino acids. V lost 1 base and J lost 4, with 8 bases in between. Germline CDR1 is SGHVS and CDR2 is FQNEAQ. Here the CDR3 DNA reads TGTGCCAGCAGCTTAGGAGGCCTTTACAATGAGCAGTTCTTC. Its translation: CASSLGGLYNEQFF.

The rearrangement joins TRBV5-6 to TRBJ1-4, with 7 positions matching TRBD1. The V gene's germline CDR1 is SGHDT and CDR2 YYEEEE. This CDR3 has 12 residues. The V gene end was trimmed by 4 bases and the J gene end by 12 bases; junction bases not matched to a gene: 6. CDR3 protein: CASSGLRGELFF. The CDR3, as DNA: TGTGCCAGCAGCGGACTCAGGGGGGAACTGTTTTTT.

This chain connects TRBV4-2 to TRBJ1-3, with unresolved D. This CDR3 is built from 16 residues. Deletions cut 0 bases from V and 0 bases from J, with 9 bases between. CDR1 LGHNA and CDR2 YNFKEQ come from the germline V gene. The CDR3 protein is CASSQDRSFSGNTIYF. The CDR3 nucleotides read TGTGCCAGCAGCCAAGATCGTTCTTTCTCTGGAAACACCATATATTTT.

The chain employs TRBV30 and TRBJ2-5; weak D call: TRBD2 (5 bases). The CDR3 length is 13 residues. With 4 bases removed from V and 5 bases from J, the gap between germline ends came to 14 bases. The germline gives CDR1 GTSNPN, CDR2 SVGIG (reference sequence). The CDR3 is CAWTLGSRETQYF. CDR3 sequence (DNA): TGTGCCTGGACCCTTGGGAGCAGGGAGACCCAGTACTTC.